Here is one TCR beta chain with its context. Germline CDR1 reads DFQATT; CDR2 reads SNEGSKA (reference sequence). V shed 3 bases and J shed 6 bases, with 14 bases lying between them. This CDR3 contains 14 residues. Stated time point: newly diagnosed GD, antithyroid drugs for less than 3 months. The authors made the TCR library using RNA they extracted from PBMCs. For TCR beta, libraries came from iRepertoire HTBI primers and Arm-PCR of CDR3 regions. TCRdb redid the calling of the multiplex PCR reads with MiXCR, one entry per CDR3 protein. The table records fewer than 550,000 distinct CDR3 sequences, 15% to 20% of them present only once. The source of the sample is a study of regulatory T cells in long-lasting Graves disease. The same data also went into a second study, on T cells in Graves' hyperthyroidism and ophthalmopathy. That report adds: Ophthalmopathy stood apart from stable hyperthyroidism in a 13 V-J model.

The material was peripheral blood mononuclear cells (PBMCs), obtained at new diagnosis, from a patient treated with antithyroid drugs. This chain uses TRBV20-1 with TRBJ2-2; D possibly matches TRBD1 or TRBD2 (5 bases each). The receptor's source is a young woman with Graves disease. The chain's CDR3 is CSASWRMGAGELFF. CDR3 nucleotides: TGCAGTGCTAGTTGGAGGATGGGGGCCGGGGAGCTGTTTTTT.